This T cell receptor (beta chain) was sequenced for a study of prognosis after radiotherapy for stage I lung cancer. Across the study: Squamous cell carcinoma tumors occurred in more than five patients, adenocarcinoma in roughly eleven.

CDR1 MNHNS and CDR2 SASEGT come from the germline V gene. Between the trimmed V and J ends, which lost 4 bases and 3 bases, there was a span of 9 bases. The CDR3 contains 13 residues. Two-round multiplex PCR amplified TCR beta CDR3 from genomic DNA. Primers were specific to each TRBV and TRBJ gene in first-round PCR. TCRdb reanalysed the multiplex PCR reads using MiXCR and keeps one entry per CDR3 protein. Altogether 11,000 to 15,000 distinct CDR3 sequences are present, 37% being singletons, with the ten largest covering around 41%. Every member of the patient group was node-negative on CT and PET/CT (none had prior chemotherapy, radiotherapy or other malignancies).

This receptor was obtained from a donor at least 50 years old with non-small cell lung cancer. The chain recombines TRBV6-1 with TRBJ1-1, with unresolved D. The source material was PBMCs, sampled before or after stereotactic body radiation therapy (not recorded which). This CDR3 is CASSVRTDTEAFF. The CDR3 DNA sequence: TGTGCCAGCAGTGTTAGGACGGACACTGAAGCTTTCTTT.